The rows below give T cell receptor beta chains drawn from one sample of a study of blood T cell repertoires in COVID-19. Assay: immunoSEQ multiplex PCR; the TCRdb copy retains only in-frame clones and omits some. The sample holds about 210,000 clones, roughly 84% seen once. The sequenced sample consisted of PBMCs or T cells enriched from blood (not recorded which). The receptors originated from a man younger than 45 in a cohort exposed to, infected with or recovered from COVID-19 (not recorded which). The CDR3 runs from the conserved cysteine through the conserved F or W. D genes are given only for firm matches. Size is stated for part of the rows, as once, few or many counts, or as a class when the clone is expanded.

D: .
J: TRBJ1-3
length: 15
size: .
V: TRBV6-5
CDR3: CASSQDRGGGNTIYF
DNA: TGTGCCAGCAGTCAGGACAGAGGGGGAGGAAACACCATATATTTT

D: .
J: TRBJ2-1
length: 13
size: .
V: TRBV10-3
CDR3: CAISDSAYNEQFF
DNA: TGTGCCATCAGTGACTCGGCCTACAATGAGCAGTTCTTC

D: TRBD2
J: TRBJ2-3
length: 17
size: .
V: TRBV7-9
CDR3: CASSLVTRLAGADTQYF
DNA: TGTGCCAGCAGCTTAGTAACACGACTAGCGGGAGCAGATACGCAGTATTTT

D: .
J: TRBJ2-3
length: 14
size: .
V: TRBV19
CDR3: CASSIVFSGDTQYF
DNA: TGTGCCAGTAGTATAGTCTTTTCGGGTGATACGCAGTATTTT

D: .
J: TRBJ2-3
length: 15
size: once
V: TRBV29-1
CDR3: CSGVDRGGTTDTQYF
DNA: TGCAGCGGAGTTGACAGGGGAGGGACGACAGATACGCAGTATTTT

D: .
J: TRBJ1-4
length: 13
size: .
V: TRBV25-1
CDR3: CASSLTGNEKLFF
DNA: TGTGCCAGCAGTTTAACAGGGAATGAAAAACTGTTTTTT

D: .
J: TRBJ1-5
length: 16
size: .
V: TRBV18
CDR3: CASSPMAGTSNQPQHF
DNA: TGTGCCAGCTCACCAATGGCAGGGACAAGCAATCAGCCCCAGCATTTT

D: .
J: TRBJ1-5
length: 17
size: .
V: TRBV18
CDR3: CASSTVGAGPSNQPQHF
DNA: TGTGCCAGCTCAACGGTTGGGGCTGGGCCCTCCAATCAGCCCCAGCATTTT

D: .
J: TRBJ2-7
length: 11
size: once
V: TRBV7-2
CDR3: CASSSFDEQYF
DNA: TGTGCCAGCAGCTCGTTTGACGAGCAGTACTTC

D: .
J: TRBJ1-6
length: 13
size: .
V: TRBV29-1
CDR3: CSVRGGANSPLHF
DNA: TGCAGCGTTCGTGGAGGGGCCAATTCACCCCTCCACTTT

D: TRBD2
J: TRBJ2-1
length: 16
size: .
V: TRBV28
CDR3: CASSSAGALGGNEQFF
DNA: TGTGCCAGCAGTTCGGCGGGAGCTCTGGGGGGGAATGAGCAGTTCTTC

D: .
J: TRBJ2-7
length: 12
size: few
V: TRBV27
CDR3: CASSLAVYEQYF
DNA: TGTGCCAGCAGCCTAGCCGTTTACGAGCAGTACTTC

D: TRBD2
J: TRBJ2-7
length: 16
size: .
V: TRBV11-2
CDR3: CASSRVAGRYLYEQYF
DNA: TGTGCCAGCAGCCGAGTAGCGGGCCGATATTTGTACGAGCAGTACTTC

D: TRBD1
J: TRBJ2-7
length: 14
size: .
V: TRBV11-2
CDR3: CASSDRDRFPEQYF
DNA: TGTGCCAGCAGCGATCGGGACAGGTTCCCCGAGCAGTACTTC

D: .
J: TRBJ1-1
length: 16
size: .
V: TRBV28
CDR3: CASSLSDSPMNTEAFF
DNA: TGTGCCAGCAGTTTGTCGGACAGCCCCATGAACACTGAAGCTTTCTTT

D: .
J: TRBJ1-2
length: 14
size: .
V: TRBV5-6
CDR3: CASSLWLQGNGYTF
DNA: TGTGCCAGCAGCTTGTGGCTACAGGGAAATGGCTACACCTTC

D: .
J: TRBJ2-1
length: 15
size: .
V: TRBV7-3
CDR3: CASSLGWTDYNEQFF
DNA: TGTGCCAGCAGCCTAGGGTGGACAGATTACAATGAGCAGTTCTTC

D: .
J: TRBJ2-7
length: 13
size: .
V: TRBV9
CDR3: CASSVGEHYEQYF
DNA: TGTGCCAGCAGCGTAGGAGAGCACTACGAGCAGTACTTC

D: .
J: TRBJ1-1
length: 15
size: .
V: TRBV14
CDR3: CASSQVGRNNTEAFF
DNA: TGTGCCAGCAGCCAAGTTGGCAGGAATAACACTGAAGCTTTCTTT

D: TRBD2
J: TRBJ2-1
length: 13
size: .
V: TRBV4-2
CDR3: CASSPFAGGEQFF
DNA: TGTGCCAGCAGCCCCTTTGCGGGAGGTGAGCAGTTCTTC

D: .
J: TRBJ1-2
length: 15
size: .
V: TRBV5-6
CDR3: CASSSTGSSHYGYTF
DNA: TGTGCCAGCAGCAGTACAGGGTCCTCCCACTATGGCTACACCTTC

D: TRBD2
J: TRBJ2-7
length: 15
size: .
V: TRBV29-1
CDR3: CSVEKGLAGGYEQYF
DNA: TGCAGCGTTGAAAAAGGCCTAGCGGGAGGCTACGAGCAGTACTTC

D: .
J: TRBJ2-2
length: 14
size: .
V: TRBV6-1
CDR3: CASSEGQSTGELFF
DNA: TGTGCCAGCAGTGAGGGGCAGAGCACCGGGGAGCTGTTTTTT

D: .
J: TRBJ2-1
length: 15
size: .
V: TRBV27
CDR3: CASSLLPGVRNEQFF
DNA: TGTGCCAGCAGTTTATTACCAGGGGTTAGGAATGAGCAGTTCTTC

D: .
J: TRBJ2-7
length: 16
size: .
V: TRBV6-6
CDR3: CASSYEGGVSGNEQYF
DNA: TGTGCCAGCAGTTACGAAGGAGGGGTCTCCGGCAACGAGCAGTACTTC

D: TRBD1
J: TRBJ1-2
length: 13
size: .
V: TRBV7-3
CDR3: CASSLTGAAGYTF
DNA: TGTGCCAGCAGCCTTACAGGGGCGGCTGGCTACACCTTC

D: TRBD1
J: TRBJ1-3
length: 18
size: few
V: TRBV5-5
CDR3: CASSFGQGASSSGNTIYF
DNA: TGTGCCAGCAGTTTTGGACAGGGGGCATCCAGCTCTGGAAACACCATATATTTT

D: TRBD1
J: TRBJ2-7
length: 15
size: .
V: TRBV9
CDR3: CASSFRTGGNYEQYF
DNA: TGTGCCAGCAGCTTCCGGACAGGGGGTAACTACGAGCAGTACTTC

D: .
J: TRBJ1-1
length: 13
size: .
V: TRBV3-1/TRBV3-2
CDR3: CASSQREGTEAFF
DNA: TGTGCCAGCAGCCAAAGGGAGGGCACTGAAGCTTTCTTT

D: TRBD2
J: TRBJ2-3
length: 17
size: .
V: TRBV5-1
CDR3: CASSSPRGGLNTDTQYF
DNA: TGCGCCAGCAGCTCTCCCCGGGGAGGGTTAAACACAGATACGCAGTATTTT

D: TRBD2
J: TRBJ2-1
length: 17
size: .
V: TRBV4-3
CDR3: CASSQDKAGVSYNEQFF
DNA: TGCGCCAGCAGCCAAGATAAAGCGGGGGTATCCTACAATGAGCAGTTCTTC

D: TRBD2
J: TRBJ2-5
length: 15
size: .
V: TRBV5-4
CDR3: CASSFKREREETQYF
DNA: TGTGCCAGCAGCTTCAAGCGGGAGCGAGAAGAGACCCAGTACTTC

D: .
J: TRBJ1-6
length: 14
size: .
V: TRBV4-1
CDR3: CASSQDPLNSPLHF
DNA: TGCGCCAGCAGCCAAGATCCCCTTAATTCACCCCTCCACTTT

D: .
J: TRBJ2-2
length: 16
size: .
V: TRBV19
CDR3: CASSILGGTNTGELFF
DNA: TGTGCCAGTAGTATCCTAGGGGGTACGAACACCGGGGAGCTGTTTTTT

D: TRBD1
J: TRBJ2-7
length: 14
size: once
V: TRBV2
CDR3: CASTAGQASYEQYF
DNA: TGTGCCAGCACCGCCGGACAGGCCTCCTACGAGCAGTACTTC

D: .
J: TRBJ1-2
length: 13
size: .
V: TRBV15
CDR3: CATSVKFGSGYTF
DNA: TGTGCCACCAGCGTTAAGTTTGGGAGTGGCTACACCTTC

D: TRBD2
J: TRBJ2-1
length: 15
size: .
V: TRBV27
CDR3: CASSTPGLAYNEQFF
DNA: TGTGCCAGCAGTACTCCGGGACTAGCCTACAATGAGCAGTTCTTC

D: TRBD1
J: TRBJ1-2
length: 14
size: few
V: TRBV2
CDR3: CASTLDRAGYGYTF
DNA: TGTGCCAGCACCTTGGACAGGGCCGGATATGGCTACACCTTC

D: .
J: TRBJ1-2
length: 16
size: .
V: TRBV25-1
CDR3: CASSEYAEGTNYGYTF
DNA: TGTGCCAGCAGTGAATACGCAGAGGGAACTAACTATGGCTACACCTTC

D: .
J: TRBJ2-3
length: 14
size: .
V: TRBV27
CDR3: CASSLSRQVDTQYF
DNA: TGTGCCAGCAGTTTGTCGCGGCAAGTAGATACGCAGTATTTT

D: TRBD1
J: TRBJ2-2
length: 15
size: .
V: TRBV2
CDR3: CASSLGQGRTGELFF
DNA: TGTGCCAGCAGTTTAGGACAGGGCAGGACCGGGGAGCTGTTTTTT